This T cell receptor (beta chain) was sequenced for a study of blood T cells in healthy people across ages. In each sample, at least 7 million PBMCs were isolated. Broader study findings: Lack of knowledge of donor CMV status possibly confounded expanded clonotype changes.

Next came a second PCR, run for roughly 6 to 11 cycles, which used a sample-barcoded 5' primer along with a J-beta primer mix. Tagging of each cDNA molecule was performed by a template-switch adaptor with 12 random nucleotides. TCRdb re-called the 5' RACE reads through MiXCR, storing one row per CDR3 protein. The sample gives roughly 500,000 distinct CDR3 sequences, 27% of which show up once; about 18% is in the top ten. Points on this clonotype: Antigen: not known.

The CDR3 is 14 residues long. From germline, CDR1 is MNHEY and CDR2 SVGEGT. The material sequenced was blood. This TCR was recovered from a woman in her 70s in good health. This rearrangement joins TRBV6-2 or TRBV6-3 to TRBJ2-5; D is possibly TRBD2 (5 bases). TRBJ2-7 matches the DNA end more closely, so the J call is doubtful. CDR3 nucleotides: TGTGCCAGCAGAATAGGAGGTAACACCTACGAGCAGTACTTC. This encodes CASRIGGNTYEQYF.